These 9 T cell receptor beta chains were all obtained from the same sample, sequenced in a study of blood T cell repertoires in COVID-19. Method: immunoSEQ multiplex PCR; TCRdb's copy keeps in-frame clones and lacks some. The sample shows some 120,000 clones, around nine tenths of them seen only once. The sequenced sample was peripheral blood. The receptor set was obtained from a man between 35 and 55 years old with acute or convalescent COVID-19.

The chain is built from TRBV18 and TRBJ2-2, with D unclear. The CDR3 totals 14 residues. Trimming stripped 3 bases from V and 2 bases from J, with 7 bases between. From germline, CDR1 is KGHSH and CDR2 LQKENI. CDR3 nucleotide sequence: TGTGCCAGCTCACCGGCTGGTAACACCGGGGAGCTGTTTTTT. As protein: CASSPAGNTGELFF.

CDR3 bases: TGTGCCAGCGGACGAGGGGGGGATCAGCCCCAGCATTTT. This codes for CASGRGGDQPQHF. The V gene is TRBV6-5, the J gene TRBJ1-5; D perhaps matches TRBD1 (6 bases). Germline CDR1 MNHEY, CDR2 SVGAGI. The CDR3 has 13 residues. Trimming took off 8 bases at V and 5 bases at J, with 13 bases between the two ends.

J is TRBJ2-1 and V is TRBV3-1 (or the pseudogene TRBV3-2); the match to TRBD1 covers 7 bases. Unmatched junction bases numbered 4, after V lost 4 bases and J lost 4 bases. The CDR3 is made up of 14 amino acids. Germline assignment: CDR1 LGHDT and CDR2 YNNKEL (reference sequence). The CDR3 nucleotides are TGTGCCAGCAGCCCCGGGACAGCGTACAATGAGCAGTTCTTC. It specifies CASSPGTAYNEQFF.

The chain links TRBV27 to TRBJ1-4, with 8 bases aligning to TRBD1. Germline V gene data show CDR1 as MNHEY and CDR2 as SMNVEV (reference sequence). V was pared by 5 bases and J by 6 bases, with 5 bases of the junction left unmatched. The CDR3 has 14 amino acids. CDR3 loop: CASSRLGQDEKLFF. As DNA, the CDR3 is TGTGCCAGCAGTCGACTGGGACAGGATGAAAAACTGTTTTTT.

The chain has TRBV6-2 or TRBV6-3 and TRBJ1-2, with D perhaps TRBD1 (5 bases). V gave up 6 bases and J gave up 4 bases, with 9 bases separating them. The CDR3 consists of 12 residues. Germline CDR1 MNHEY, CDR2 SVGEGT. CDR3 amino acids: CASSGTFYGYTF. CDR3 coding DNA: TGTGCCAGCAGCGGGACTTTCTATGGCTACACCTTC.

The gene calls are TRBV6-4 and TRBJ1-2, with a tentative D call TRBD1 (5 bases). Germline assignment: CDR1 MRHNA and CDR2 SNTAGT. This CDR3 comprises 17 residues. The germline V and J ends were trimmed by 3 bases and 4 bases, with 21 bases remaining between them. The CDR3 loop is CASSELRGTPSPYGYTF. In DNA, the CDR3 is TGTGCCAGCAGTGAATTAAGGGGTACCCCTTCTCCCTATGGCTACACCTTC.

CDR3 DNA: TGTGCCAGCAGTTCGGGGGGCGCCTCCTACAATGAGCAGTTCTTC. This codes for CASSSGGASYNEQFF. V usage is TRBV6-5 and J usage is TRBJ2-1; a weak D match, TRBD2 (7 bases). Trimming took off 4 bases at V and 0 bases at J, with 10 bases between the two ends. There are 15 residues in the CDR3. Per the germline V gene, CDR1 is MNHEY and CDR2 is SVGAGI.

The chain recombines TRBV30 with TRBJ2-3; TRBD1 might be the D (6 bases). Per the germline V gene, CDR1 is GTSNPN and CDR2 is SVGIG (reference sequence). V lost 2 bases, J lost 6 bases, and 21 bases lay in between. This CDR3 has 16 residues. DNA for the CDR3: TGTGCCTGGAGTACCTACTCAGGGGCCGGAGTTGATACGCAGTATTTT. It translates to CAWSTYSGAGVDTQYF.

The V and J genes are TRBV4-2 and TRBJ2-1; 10 positions agree with TRBD1. Germline V gene lookup returns CDR1 LGHNA and CDR2 YNFKEQ. The length of the CDR3 is 15 residues. V was pared by 1 base and J by 8 bases, with 5 bases of the junction left unmatched. The CDR3, as DNA: TGTGCCAGCAGCCAAGGGACAGGGGGTGTCGATGAGCAGTTCTTC. Translation: CASSQGTGGVDEQFF.